What follows are 22 T cell receptor beta chains derived from one specimen sequenced in a study of T cell responses to AZD1222 COVID-19 vaccine. Sequencing was performed with immunoSEQ multiplex PCR; in TCRdb, only in-frame clones are kept and a portion is missing. The table has under 150,000 clones, 70% to 90% seen once. Sequencing was performed on peripheral blood, taken on day 0 of AZD1222 vaccination. These TCRs come from an adult in good health.

This clone has more than one count but fewer than ten. The chain has TRBV5-4 and TRBJ1-3; D call uncertain. In germline, CDR1 is SGHNT, CDR2 YYREEE (reference sequence). CDR3 length equals 13 residues. V was trimmed by 2 bases and J by 3 bases, leaving 6 bases between them. In DNA, the CDR3 is TGTGCCAGCAGCTTTGGACTTGGAAACACCATATATTTT. Its translation is CASSFGLGNTIYF.

CDR3 residues: CASSARAFGYNEQFF. The CDR3 coding sequence is TGTGCCAGCAGCGCGAGGGCTTTTGGGTACAATGAGCAGTTCTTC. This chain joins TRBV9 and TRBJ2-1, with a weak D call TRBD2 (5 bases). CDR3 length: 15 amino acids. V lost 3 bases and J 4 bases, leaving 14 bases between the germline ends. Germline V gives CDR1 SGDLS, CDR2 YYNGEE.

J is TRBJ1-1 and V is TRBV27, with TRBD1 matching 11 bases. Germline CDR1 is MNHEY and CDR2 is SMNVEV (reference sequence). This CDR3 is 17 amino acids long. Trimming took 1 base from V and 4 from J; bases not matched to a gene: 8. The CDR3 bases are TGTGCCAGCAGTTTATTCCGGGACAGGGGGACTGCCACTGAAGCTTTCTTT. It translates to CASSLFRDRGTATEAFF.

This clone has a single count. This rearrangement joins TRBV19 to TRBJ2-7; weak D call: TRBD1 (6 bases). CDR3 length equals 15 residues. The germline CDR1 and CDR2 sequences are LNHDA and SQIVND (reference sequence). The V and J ends lost 1 base and 2 bases respectively, with 12 bases between them. CDR3 in DNA: TGTGCCAGTAGTATAGCCCAGACAGGAACCTACGAGCAGTACTTC. The encoded protein is CASSIAQTGTYEQYF.

This chain uses TRBV19 with TRBJ1-5; D remains unclear. CDR3 length: 12 residues. Deletions cut 5 bases from V and 4 bases from J, with 6 bases between. Germline CDR1 and CDR2: LNHDA and SQIVND (reference sequence). This CDR3 reads CASSYLNQPQHF. CDR3 nucleotide sequence: TGTGCCAGTAGTTATCTGAATCAGCCCCAGCATTTT.

The V gene is TRBV30, the J gene TRBJ1-1; tentative D call: TRBD1 (5 bases). The CDR3 contains 14 residues. CDR1 and CDR2 from the germline V gene are GTSNPN and SVGIG (reference sequence). Trimming removed 5 bases at V and 0 bases at J, with 13 bases between. Here the CDR3 reads CAWGGEGMNTEAFF. The CDR3 DNA reads TGTGCCTGGGGGGGGGAAGGGATGAACACTGAAGCTTTCTTT.

The chain has TRBV11-3 and TRBJ2-2; D tentatively fits TRBD1 or TRBD2 (5 bases each). Trimming cost V 6 bases and J 2 bases, with 13 bases left between them. The CDR3 loop spans 15 amino acids. Germline lookup yields CDR1 SGHNT and CDR2 YENEEA. CDR3 coding DNA: TGTGCCAGCAGTACCGGGACCGCAAACACCGGGGAGCTGTTTTTT. Protein sequence: CASSTGTANTGELFF.

The chain carries TRBV25-1 and TRBJ2-1; 7 nucleotides match TRBD2. Per germline, CDR1 MGHDK and CDR2 SYGVNS. CDR3 length equals 16 residues. Trimming took 4 bases from V and 4 from J; bases not matched to a gene: 10. The CDR3 loop is CASSGGGIWTYNEQFF. CDR3 bases: TGTGCCAGCAGTGGGGGGGGAATATGGACTTACAATGAGCAGTTCTTC.

This clone was observed a few times. The rearrangement uses TRBV29-1 and TRBJ1-2; weak D call: TRBD1 (5 bases). The germline V gene has CDR1 SQVTM and CDR2 ANQGSEA. V gave up 4 bases and J gave up 3 bases, with 12 bases separating them. The CDR3 covers 13 residues. DNA of the CDR3: TGCAGCGTTGCAGCAGGGTCGGACTATGGCTACACCTTC. Translated: CSVAAGSDYGYTF. Full variable domain (outside the CDR3, taken from reference TRBV29-1 and TRBJ1-2): SAVISQKPSRDICQRGTSLTIQCQVDSQVTMMFWYRQQPGQSLTLIATANQGSEATYESGFVIDKFPISRPNLTFSTLTVSNMSPEDSSIYLCSVAAGSDYGYTFGSGTRLTVV.

The rearrangement uses TRBV10-3 and TRBJ2-1; 7 bases map to TRBD2. The ends lost 1 base at V and 9 bases at J; junction bases unmatched: 9. The CDR3 length is 15 residues. The germline V gene encodes CDR1 ENHRY and CDR2 SYGVKD. This CDR3 is CAISEWGEGPTEQFF. The CDR3 nucleotides are TGTGCCATCAGTGAGTGGGGGGAGGGCCCCACTGAGCAGTTCTTC.

J is TRBJ1-4 and V is TRBV7-3; no definite D call. Trimming stripped 1 base from V and 2 bases from J, with 17 bases between. The CDR3 contains 18 residues. Germline CDR1 SGHTA, CDR2 FQGTGA. The DNA for the CDR3 is TGTGCCAGCAGCTTAAGTGGGAGGGCAGGAGGCACTAATGAAAAACTGTTTTTT. Translation: CASSLSGRAGGTNEKLFF.

This clone was found once. The rearrangement links TRBV4-1 to TRBJ1-2; 8 bases match TRBD1. The germline V gene has CDR1 MGHRA and CDR2 YSYEKL. The CDR3 is 15 amino acids. The J segment lost 5 bases and the V segment lost 2 bases, leaving 7 bases of the junction unmatched. CDR3 DNA sequence: TGCGCCAGCAGCCAACCCCGGACAGGGAAGTATGGCTACACCTTC. Its translation: CASSQPRTGKYGYTF.

V usage is TRBV11-1 and J usage is TRBJ2-1; 11 nucleotides line up with TRBD1. The germline CDR1 and CDR2 sequences are SGHAT and FQDESV (reference sequence). V lost 0 bases and J lost 6; bases outside the gene matches: 1. CDR3 length equals 15 residues. CDR3 region: CASSLAGTGGNEQFF. The CDR3 region has the DNA TGTGCCAGCAGCTTAGCCGGGACAGGGGGCAATGAGCAGTTCTTC. Full variable domain (missing parts from reference TRBV11-1 and TRBJ2-1): EAEVAQSPRYKITEKSQAVAFWCDPISGHATLYWYRQILGQGPELLVQFQDESVVDDSQLPKDRFSAERLKGVDSTLKIQPAELGDSAMYLCASSLAGTGGNEQFFGPGTRLTVL.

The V and J genes are TRBV7-2 and TRBJ1-5, with D hard to call. Trimming shortened V by 3 bases and J by 0 bases, and 9 bases separated the two germline ends. This CDR3 is built from 15 residues. Germline lookup yields CDR1 SGHTA and CDR2 FQGNSA. The CDR3 coding sequence is TGTGCCAGCAGCTTGGTTTGGAATAGCAATCAGCCCCAGCATTTT. Protein: CASSLVWNSNQPQHF.

V and J are TRBV19 and TRBJ2-7, with 10 bases lining up with TRBD1. The CDR3 length is 14 residues. Trimming removed 7 bases from V and 2 bases from J; junction bases left unmatched: 5. Germline loops: CDR1 LNHDA, CDR2 SQIVND (reference sequence). The CDR3 DNA follows: TGTGCCAGTACCGGGACAGGGGTCCCCTACGAGCAGTACTTC. Translated: CASTGTGVPYEQYF.

The rearrangement joins TRBV27 to TRBJ1-2, with D unresolved. The V end was cut by 4 bases, the J end by 7 bases, with 10 bases between. The CDR3 runs to 12 residues. Germline V lookup: CDR1 MNHEY, CDR2 SMNVEV (reference sequence). The CDR3 loop is CASSSSLGGYTF. In DNA form, the CDR3 reads TGTGCCAGCAGTTCTAGTCTCGGTGGCTACACCTTC.

The chain employs TRBV15 and TRBJ2-7; TRBD1 agrees at 9 bases. Germline lookup yields CDR1 LNHNV and CDR2 YYDKDF (reference sequence). Losses at the gene ends were 1 base for V and 3 bases for J; bases not matched to a gene: 13. The CDR3 loop spans 18 amino acids. The CDR3 DNA follows: TGTGCCACCAGCAGAGGCCTCCCCCTCCGGGACAGGGTCTACGAGCAGTACTTC. Its protein is CATSRGLPLRDRVYEQYF.

This chain links TRBV9 with TRBJ1-3, with D unresolved. V shed 4 bases and J shed 0 bases, with 8 bases lying between them. Germline CDR1 and CDR2: SGDLS and YYNGEE. The CDR3 runs 14 residues. The CDR3 reads CASSRESSGNTIYF. CDR3 DNA: TGTGCCAGCAGCCGCGAAAGCTCTGGAAACACCATATATTTT.

This clone was picked up one time. The rearrangement links TRBV4-1 to TRBJ1-3; a possible D gene is TRBD1 (6 bases). CDR1 and CDR2 (germline): MGHRA, YSYEKL. Between the trimmed V and J ends, which lost 3 bases and 0 bases, there was a span of 21 bases. This CDR3 contains 19 residues. The chain's CDR3 is CASSHYLLNVQGSGNTIYF. Written as DNA, the CDR3 is TGCGCCAGCAGCCATTACCTCCTTAACGTACAGGGCTCTGGAAACACCATATATTTT.

This clone was picked up one time. The V gene is TRBV29-1, the J gene TRBJ2-1; 11 nucleotides line up with TRBD2. The CDR3 runs 16 residues. The V gene end was trimmed by 3 bases and the J gene end by 5 bases; junction bases not matched to a gene: 9. The germline gives CDR1 SQVTM, CDR2 ANQGSEA. The CDR3, as DNA: TGCAGCGTTGAGGTAGCGGGAGGGCCCTTGGACAATGAGCAGTTCTTC. This encodes CSVEVAGGPLDNEQFF.

The V gene is TRBV9, the J gene TRBJ2-7, with D uncertain. V lost 0 bases and J lost 0, with 10 bases in between. The CDR3 consists of 15 residues. Germline V gene sequence: CDR1 SGDLS, CDR2 YYNGEE. This CDR3 is CASSVGGPGSYEQYF. Here the CDR3 DNA reads TGTGCCAGCAGCGTAGGCGGACCAGGCTCCTACGAGCAGTACTTC.

The J gene is TRBJ1-1, the V gene TRBV11-2; the D gene is possibly TRBD1 (5 bases). The CDR3 runs 14 residues. Trimming left V 1 base short and J 5 bases short, with 11 bases between. Germline assignment: CDR1 SGHAT and CDR2 FQNNGV. The CDR3 reads CASSLVGGVTEAFF. CDR3 sequence (DNA): TGTGCCAGCAGCTTAGTCGGGGGGGTGACTGAAGCTTTCTTT. The full variable domain, its missing parts supplied by reference TRBV11-2 and TRBJ1-1, is EAGVAQSPRYKIIEKRQSVAFWCNPISGHATLYWYQQILGQGPKLLIQFQNNGVVDDSQLPKDRFSAERLKGVDSTLKIQPAKLEDSAVYLCASSLVGGVTEAFFGQGTRLTVV.